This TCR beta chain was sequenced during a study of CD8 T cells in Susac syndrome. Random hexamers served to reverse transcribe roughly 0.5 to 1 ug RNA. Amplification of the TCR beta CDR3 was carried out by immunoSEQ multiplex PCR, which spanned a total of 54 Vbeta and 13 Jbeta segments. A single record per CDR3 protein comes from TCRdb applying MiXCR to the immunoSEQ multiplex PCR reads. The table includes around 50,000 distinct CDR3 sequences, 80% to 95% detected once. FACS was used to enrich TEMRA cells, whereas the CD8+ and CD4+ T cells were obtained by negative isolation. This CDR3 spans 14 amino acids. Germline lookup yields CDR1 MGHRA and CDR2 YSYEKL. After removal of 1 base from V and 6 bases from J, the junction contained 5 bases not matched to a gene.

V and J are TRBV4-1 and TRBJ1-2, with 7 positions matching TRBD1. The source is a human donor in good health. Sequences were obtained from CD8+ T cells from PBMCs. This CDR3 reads CASSQGRDRDGYTF. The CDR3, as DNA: TGCGCCAGCAGCCAAGGGAGAGACAGGGATGGCTACACCTTC.